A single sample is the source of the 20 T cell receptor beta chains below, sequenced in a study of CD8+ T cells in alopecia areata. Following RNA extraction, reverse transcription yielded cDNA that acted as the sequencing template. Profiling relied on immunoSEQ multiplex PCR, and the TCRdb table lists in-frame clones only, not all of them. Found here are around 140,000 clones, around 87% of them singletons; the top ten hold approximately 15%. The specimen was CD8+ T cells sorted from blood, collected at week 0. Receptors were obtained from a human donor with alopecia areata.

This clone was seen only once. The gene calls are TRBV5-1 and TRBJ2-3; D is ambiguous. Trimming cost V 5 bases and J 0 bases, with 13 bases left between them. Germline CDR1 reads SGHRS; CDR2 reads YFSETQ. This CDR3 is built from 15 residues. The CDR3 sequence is CASSAGARSTDTQYF. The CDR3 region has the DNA TGCGCCAGCAGTGCAGGCGCCAGAAGCACAGATACGCAGTATTTT.

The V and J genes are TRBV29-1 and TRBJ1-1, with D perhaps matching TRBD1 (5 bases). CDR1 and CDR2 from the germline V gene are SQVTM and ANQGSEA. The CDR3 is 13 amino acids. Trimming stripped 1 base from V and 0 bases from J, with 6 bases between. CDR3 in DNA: TGCAGCGTTGAAGGACAGTTGAACACTGAAGCTTTCTTT. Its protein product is CSVEGQLNTEAFF.

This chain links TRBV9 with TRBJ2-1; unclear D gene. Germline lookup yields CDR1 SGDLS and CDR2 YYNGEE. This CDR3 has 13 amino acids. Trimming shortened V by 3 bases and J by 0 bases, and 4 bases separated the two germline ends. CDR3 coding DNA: TGTGCCAGCAGCGCAGACTCCTACAATGAGCAGTTCTTC. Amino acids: CASSADSYNEQFF.

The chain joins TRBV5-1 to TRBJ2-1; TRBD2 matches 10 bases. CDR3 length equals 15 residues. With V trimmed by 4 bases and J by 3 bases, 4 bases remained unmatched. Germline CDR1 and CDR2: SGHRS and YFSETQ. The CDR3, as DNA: TGCGCCAGCAGCCAGGGACTAGCGAACTACAATGAGCAGTTCTTC. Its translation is CASSQGLANYNEQFF.

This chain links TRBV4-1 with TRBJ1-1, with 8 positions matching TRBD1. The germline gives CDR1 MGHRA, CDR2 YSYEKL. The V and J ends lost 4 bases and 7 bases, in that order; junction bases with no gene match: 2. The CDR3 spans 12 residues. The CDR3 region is CASSPGTGEAFF. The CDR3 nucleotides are TGCGCCAGCAGCCCCGGGACAGGTGAAGCTTTCTTT.

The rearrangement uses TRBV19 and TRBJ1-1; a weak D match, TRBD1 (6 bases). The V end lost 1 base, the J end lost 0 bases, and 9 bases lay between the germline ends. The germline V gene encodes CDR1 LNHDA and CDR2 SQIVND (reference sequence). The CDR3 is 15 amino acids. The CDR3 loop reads CASSIAGVLNTEAFF. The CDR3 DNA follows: TGTGCCAGTAGTATAGCAGGGGTGTTGAACACTGAAGCTTTCTTT.

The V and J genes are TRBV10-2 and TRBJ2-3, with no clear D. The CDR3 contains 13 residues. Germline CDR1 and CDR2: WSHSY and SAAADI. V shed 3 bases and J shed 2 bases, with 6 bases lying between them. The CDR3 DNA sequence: TGCGCCAGCAGTGAACACTACACAGATACGCAGTATTTT. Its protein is CASSEHYTDTQYF.

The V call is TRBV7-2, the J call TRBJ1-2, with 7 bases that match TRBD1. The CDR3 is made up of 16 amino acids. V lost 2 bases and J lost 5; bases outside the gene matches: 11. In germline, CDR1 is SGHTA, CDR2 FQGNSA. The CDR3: CASSLNYGTVAYGYTF. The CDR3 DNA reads TGTGCCAGCAGCTTAAATTATGGGACAGTGGCTTATGGCTACACCTTC.

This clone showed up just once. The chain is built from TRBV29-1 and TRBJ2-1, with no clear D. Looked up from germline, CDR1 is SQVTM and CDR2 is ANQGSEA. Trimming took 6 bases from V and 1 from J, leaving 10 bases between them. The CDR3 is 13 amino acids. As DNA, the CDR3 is TGCAGCGTAGTTTTTGTATCCTACAATGAGCAGTTCTTC. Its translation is CSVVFVSYNEQFF.

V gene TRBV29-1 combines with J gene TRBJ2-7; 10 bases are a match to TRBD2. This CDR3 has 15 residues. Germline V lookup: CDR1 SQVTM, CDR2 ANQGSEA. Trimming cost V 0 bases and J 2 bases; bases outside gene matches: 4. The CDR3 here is CSVEDELAGTYEQYF. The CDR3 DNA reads TGCAGCGTTGAAGATGAACTAGCGGGGACCTACGAGCAGTACTTC.

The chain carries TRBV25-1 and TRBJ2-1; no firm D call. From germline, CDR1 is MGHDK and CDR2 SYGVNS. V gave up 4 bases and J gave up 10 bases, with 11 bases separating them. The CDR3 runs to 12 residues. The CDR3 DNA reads TGTGCCAGCAGTGGGAAGTCACGGGAGCAGTTCTTC. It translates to CASSGKSREQFF.

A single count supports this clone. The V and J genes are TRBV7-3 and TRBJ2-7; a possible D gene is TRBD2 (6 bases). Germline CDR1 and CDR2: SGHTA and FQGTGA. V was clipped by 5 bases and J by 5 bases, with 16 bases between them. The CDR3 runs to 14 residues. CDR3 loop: CASSRAGGGDEQYF. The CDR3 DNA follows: TGTGCCAGCAGCCGCGCCGGTGGCGGGGACGAGCAGTACTTC.

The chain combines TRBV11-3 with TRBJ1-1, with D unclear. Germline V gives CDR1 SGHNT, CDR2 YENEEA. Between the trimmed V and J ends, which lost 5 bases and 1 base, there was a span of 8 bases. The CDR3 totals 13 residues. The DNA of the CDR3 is TGTGCCAGCAGCGCTTACACGAACACTGAAGCTTTCTTT. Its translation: CASSAYTNTEAFF.

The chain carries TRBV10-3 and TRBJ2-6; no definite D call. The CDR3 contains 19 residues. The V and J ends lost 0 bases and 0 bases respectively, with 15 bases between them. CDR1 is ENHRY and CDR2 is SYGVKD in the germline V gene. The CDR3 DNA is TGTGCCATCAGTGAGTCTTGGCAGCCGGCGGTCTCTGGGGCCAACGTCCTGACTTTC. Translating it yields CAISESWQPAVSGANVLTF.

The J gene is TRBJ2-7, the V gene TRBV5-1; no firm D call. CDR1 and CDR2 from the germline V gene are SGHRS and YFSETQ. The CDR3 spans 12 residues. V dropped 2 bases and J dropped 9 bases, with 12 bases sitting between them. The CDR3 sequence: CASSFMGFGQYF. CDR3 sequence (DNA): TGCGCCAGCAGCTTCATGGGGTTCGGGCAGTACTTC.

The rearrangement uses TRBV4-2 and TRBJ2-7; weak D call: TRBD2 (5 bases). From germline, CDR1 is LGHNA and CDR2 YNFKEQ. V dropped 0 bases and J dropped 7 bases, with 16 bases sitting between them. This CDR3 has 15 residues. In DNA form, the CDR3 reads TGTGCCAGCAGCCAAGAGCCGGGATCGGTCCTTGAGCAGTACTTC. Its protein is CASSQEPGSVLEQYF.

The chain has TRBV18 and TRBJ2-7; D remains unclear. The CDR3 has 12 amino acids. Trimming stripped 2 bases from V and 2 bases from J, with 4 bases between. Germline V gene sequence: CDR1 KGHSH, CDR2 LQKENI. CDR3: CASSPEAYEQYF. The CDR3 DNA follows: TGTGCCAGCTCACCAGAGGCCTACGAGCAGTACTTC.

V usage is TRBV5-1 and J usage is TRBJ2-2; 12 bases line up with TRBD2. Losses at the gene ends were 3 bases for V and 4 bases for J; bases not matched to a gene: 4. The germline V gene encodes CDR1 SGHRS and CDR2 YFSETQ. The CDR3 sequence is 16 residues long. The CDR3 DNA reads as TGCGCCAGCAGCTCCGGACTAGCGGGACGCACCGGGGAGCTGTTTTTT. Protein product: CASSSGLAGRTGELFF.

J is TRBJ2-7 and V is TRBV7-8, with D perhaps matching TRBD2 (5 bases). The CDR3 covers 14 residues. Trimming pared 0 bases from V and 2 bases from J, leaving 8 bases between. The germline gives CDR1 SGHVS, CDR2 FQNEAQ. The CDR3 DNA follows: TGTGCCAGCAGCTTAGCGGGAGCGCCCTACGAGCAGTACTTC. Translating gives CASSLAGAPYEQYF.

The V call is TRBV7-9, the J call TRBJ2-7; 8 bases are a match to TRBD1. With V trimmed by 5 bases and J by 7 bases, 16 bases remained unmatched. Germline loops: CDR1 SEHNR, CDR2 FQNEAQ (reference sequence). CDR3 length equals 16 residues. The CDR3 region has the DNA TGTGCCAGCAGCGGGCGAAGGACAGGGTATCTGTGGGAGCAGTACTTC. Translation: CASSGRRTGYLWEQYF.